The 10 T cell receptor beta chains reported below all come from one sample, sequenced in a study of blood T cell repertoires in COVID-19. Data came from immunoSEQ multiplex PCR; TCRdb stores just in-frame clones and leaves some out. The sample has 25,000 to 35,000 clones, 70% to 90% seen once. Material: peripheral blood. These receptors were taken from a man older than 75 with active COVID-19.

The chain recombines TRBV18 with TRBJ1-3; tentative D call: TRBD1 (5 bases). V lost 1 base to trimming and J lost 0 bases, with 7 bases between them. Germline V CDR1 and CDR2: KGHSH, LQKENI. This CDR3 has 15 residues. The CDR3 loop reads CASSPRQGSGNTIYF. CDR3 in DNA: TGTGCCAGCTCACCACGGCAGGGCTCTGGAAACACCATATATTTT.

The gene calls are TRBV19 and TRBJ2-2, with 7 bases aligning to TRBD1. The CDR3 sequence is 14 residues long. The trim removed 10 bases at V and 4 bases at J, leaving 9 bases unmatched. Germline CDR1 LNHDA, CDR2 SQIVND (reference sequence). The CDR3 DNA reads TGTGCCATCCCCAAATACAGGGGCACCGGGGAGCTGTTTTTT. It encodes CAIPKYRGTGELFF.

Here the CDR3 reads CASSLGGGKLFF. The CDR3 DNA reads as TGTGCCAGCAGTTTAGGGGGCGGAAAACTGTTTTTT. V and J are TRBV12-3 or TRBV12-4 and TRBJ1-4; TRBD1 might be the D (5 bases). The CDR3 extends over 12 amino acids. The V gene lost 1 base and the J gene lost 10 bases, with 7 bases spanning the gap.

The genes are TRBV7-3 and TRBJ2-1, with 10 positions matching TRBD2. The V and J ends lost 1 base and 4 bases, in that order; junction bases with no gene match: 4. This CDR3 contains 16 residues. Germline V lookup: CDR1 SGHTA, CDR2 FQGTGA. The CDR3 is CASSLRASGGYNEQFF. The CDR3 DNA reads TGTGCCAGCAGCTTAAGGGCTAGCGGGGGTTACAATGAGCAGTTCTTC. The complete variable domain, with remaining parts taken from reference TRBV7-3 and TRBJ2-1, reads GAGVSQTPSNKVTEKGKYVELRCDPISGHTALYWYRQSLGQGPEFLIYFQGTGAADDSGLPNDRFFAVRPEGSVSTLKIQRTERGDSAVYLCASSLRASGGYNEQFFGPGTRLTVL.

This rearrangement joins TRBV6-5 to TRBJ2-1, with TRBD1 matching over 9 bases. V gave up 6 bases and J gave up 2 bases; unmatched junction bases: 5. Germline CDR1 MNHEY, CDR2 SVGAGI. This CDR3 has 15 residues. Here the CDR3 reads CASRSGTGTYNEQFF. The CDR3 DNA is TGTGCCAGCAGGTCCGGGACAGGGACCTACAATGAGCAGTTCTTC.

In DNA, the CDR3 is TGTGCCAGCAGCCAAGATGTAGGTCTAGGAGATGGCTACACCTTC. Translation gives CASSQDVGLGDGYTF. The chain couples TRBV3-1 (or the pseudogene TRBV3-2) to TRBJ1-2; no firm D call. In germline, CDR1 is LGHDT, CDR2 YNNKEL (reference sequence). CDR3 size: 15 residues. Trimming removed 0 bases at V and 6 bases at J, with 14 bases between.

This clone has only a few counts. The rearrangement uses TRBV6-5 and TRBJ2-7, with TRBD2 matching 7 bases. CDR1 MNHEY and CDR2 SVGAGI come from the germline V gene. The CDR3 sequence is 13 residues long. The V gene end was trimmed by 6 bases and the J gene end by 3 bases; junction bases not matched to a gene: 5. The CDR3 loop reads CASRTIAGYEQYF. CDR3 in DNA: TGTGCCAGCAGGACCATAGCGGGCTACGAGCAGTACTTC.

The V gene is TRBV7-3, the J gene TRBJ2-3; no definite D call. Trimming pared 6 bases from V and 4 bases from J, leaving 11 bases between. This CDR3 region has 13 residues. Germline V gene data show CDR1 as SGHTA and CDR2 as FQGTGA. CDR3 protein: CASSSRSADTQYF. Here the CDR3 DNA reads TGTGCCAGCAGTTCCCGATCGGCAGATACGCAGTATTTT.

V usage is TRBV28 and J usage is TRBJ1-1, with D possibly being TRBD1 (6 bases). V lost 5 bases and J lost 4, with 17 bases in between. This CDR3 has 15 amino acids. The germline gives CDR1 MDHEN, CDR2 SYDVKM. The CDR3 nucleotides are TGTGCCAGCAGTACTACAGGGTTTGGAGGCACTGAAGCTTTCTTT. Translating gives CASSTTGFGGTEAFF.

The CDR3 spells CASSGLAGRETQYF. In DNA, the CDR3 is TGTGCCAGTAGTGGGCTAGCGGGACGGGAGACCCAGTACTTC. The chain uses TRBV19 and TRBJ2-5; 9 bases fit TRBD2. The J segment lost 5 bases and the V segment lost 5 bases, leaving 6 bases of the junction unmatched. The CDR3 contains 14 residues. Looked up from germline, CDR1 is LNHDA and CDR2 is SQIVND (reference sequence).